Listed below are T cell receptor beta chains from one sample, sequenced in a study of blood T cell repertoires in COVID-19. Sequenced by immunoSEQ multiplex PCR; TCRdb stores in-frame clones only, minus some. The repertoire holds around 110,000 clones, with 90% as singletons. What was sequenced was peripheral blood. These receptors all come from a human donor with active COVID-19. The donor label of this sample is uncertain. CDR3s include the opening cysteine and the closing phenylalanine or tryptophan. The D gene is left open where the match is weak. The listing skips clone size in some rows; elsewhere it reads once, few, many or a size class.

CDR3 DNA: TGTGCCAGTAGGCACAGGGGCTTAAATGAAAAACTGTTTTTT
CDR3 protein: CASRHRGLNEKLFF
V gene: TRBV19
clone size: .
J gene: TRBJ1-4
D gene: TRBD1

CDR3 DNA: TGCGCCAGCAGCCAAGGCAGGAGCGGCGCAGATACGCAGTATTTT
CDR3 protein: CASSQGRSGADTQYF
V gene: TRBV4-1
clone size: once
J gene: TRBJ2-3
D gene: .

CDR3 DNA: TGTGCCAGCAGCCCACCGGGACAGGGAGCAGACGGATCCAATTCACCCCTCCACTTT
CDR3 protein: CASSPPGQGADGSNSPLHF
V gene: TRBV21-1
clone size: .
J gene: TRBJ1-6
D gene: .

CDR3 DNA: TGTGCCAGCAGAGTCAGGGAAACCTACAATGAGCAGTTCTTC
CDR3 protein: CASRVRETYNEQFF
V gene: TRBV2
clone size: .
J gene: TRBJ2-1
D gene: .

CDR3 DNA: TGTGCCAGCAGCCTCCTACAGATATCCCAAGAGACCCAGTACTTC
CDR3 protein: CASSLLQISQETQYF
V gene: TRBV11-2
clone size: .
J gene: TRBJ2-5
D gene: .

CDR3 DNA: TGTGCCAGCAGTGACGCGGGGGGATTGCACATTCAGTACTTC
CDR3 protein: CASSDAGGLHIQYF
V gene: TRBV27
clone size: .
J gene: TRBJ2-4
D gene: TRBD2

CDR3 DNA: TGTGCCAGCAGCTTGTTAGTTACTGAAGCTTTCTTT
CDR3 protein: CASSLLVTEAFF
V gene: TRBV7-2
clone size: .
J gene: TRBJ1-1
D gene: .

CDR3 DNA: TGTGCCAGCAGTTCTCCTCCCGCGGGTGGCGGGGCGCAAGAGACCCAGTACTTC
CDR3 protein: CASSSPPAGGGAQETQYF
V gene: TRBV27
clone size: .
J gene: TRBJ2-5
D gene: .

CDR3 DNA: TGCAGTGCTGCGGACACAGATACGCAGTATTTT
CDR3 protein: CSAADTDTQYF
V gene: TRBV20-1
clone size: once
J gene: TRBJ2-3
D gene: .

CDR3 DNA: TGTGCCAGCATGGATGGATTCAAGGGGGGCTACACCTTC
CDR3 protein: CASMDGFKGGYTF
V gene: TRBV2
clone size: .
J gene: TRBJ1-2
D gene: .

CDR3 DNA: TGCGCCAGCAGCCAAGATGGACCCGGGCGGGGCATGAACACTGAAGCTTTCTTT
CDR3 protein: CASSQDGPGRGMNTEAFF
V gene: TRBV4-3
clone size: .
J gene: TRBJ1-1
D gene: .

CDR3 DNA: TGTGCCAGCAGTGGACAGTTGGATGAAAAACTGTTTTTT
CDR3 protein: CASSGQLDEKLFF
V gene: TRBV6-6
clone size: many
J gene: TRBJ1-4
D gene: .

CDR3 DNA: TGTGCCAGCAGCAAGTTTATAGGCGCCGGAGATAATTCACCCCTCCACTTT
CDR3 protein: CASSKFIGAGDNSPLHF
V gene: TRBV21-1
clone size: .
J gene: TRBJ1-6
D gene: .

CDR3 DNA: TGTGCCAGTTGCTCCTCACAGGGGACCTCCCGGGAGACCCAGTACTTC
CDR3 protein: CASCSSQGTSRETQYF
V gene: TRBV19
clone size: .
J gene: TRBJ2-5
D gene: TRBD1

CDR3 DNA: TGTGCCAGCAGTCGTCAGGGGCTAGCTTTCTTT
CDR3 protein: CASSRQGLAFF
V gene: TRBV6-5
clone size: .
J gene: TRBJ1-1
D gene: .

CDR3 DNA: TGTGCCAGCACGGGGGGGAGCACAGATACGCAGTATTTT
CDR3 protein: CASTGGSTDTQYF
V gene: TRBV9
clone size: .
J gene: TRBJ2-3
D gene: TRBD2

CDR3 DNA: TGTGCCAGCAGCTACAGGGGATGGAGGCGGAACACTGAAGCTTTCTTT
CDR3 protein: CASSYRGWRRNTEAFF
V gene: TRBV5-6
clone size: .
J gene: TRBJ1-1
D gene: TRBD1

CDR3 DNA: TGTGCCAGCAGCTTAACGAGGAGGATCTACGAGCAGTACTTC
CDR3 protein: CASSLTRRIYEQYF
V gene: TRBV7-3
clone size: once
J gene: TRBJ2-7
D gene: .

CDR3 DNA: TGTGCCAGCAGTGAACTCGCGGGGGGGCGTTATGAGCAGTTCTTC
CDR3 protein: CASSELAGGRYEQFF
V gene: TRBV6-1
clone size: .
J gene: TRBJ2-1
D gene: TRBD2

CDR3 DNA: TGTGCCAGCAGTGAGGGTCAGGGCCGGGCGGCTCAGCCCCAGCATTTT
CDR3 protein: CASSEGQGRAAQPQHF
V gene: TRBV6-1
clone size: .
J gene: TRBJ1-5
D gene: .

CDR3 DNA: TGTGCCAGCAGCCCCCCCTCGGGGGATACGCAGTATTTT
CDR3 protein: CASSPPSGDTQYF
V gene: TRBV7-2
clone size: .
J gene: TRBJ2-3
D gene: .

CDR3 DNA: TGTGCCAGCAGCCCCACCCCCCAAGGGAGAATAACAGATACGCAGTATTTT
CDR3 protein: CASSPTPQGRITDTQYF
V gene: TRBV7-8
clone size: once
J gene: TRBJ2-3
D gene: .

CDR3 DNA: TGTGCCAGCAGCCTCACCGGGACTAGCACAGATACGCAGTATTTT
CDR3 protein: CASSLTGTSTDTQYF
V gene: TRBV3-1/TRBV3-2
clone size: once
J gene: TRBJ2-3
D gene: .

CDR3 DNA: TGTGCCAGCAGCCTAAGACAGCAAAATTCACCCCTCCACTTT
CDR3 protein: CASSLRQQNSPLHF
V gene: TRBV3-1/TRBV3-2
clone size: .
J gene: TRBJ1-6
D gene: .

CDR3 DNA: TGTGCCAGCAGTACCCCGGGACACTCCTACAATGAGCAGTTCTTC
CDR3 protein: CASSTPGHSYNEQFF
V gene: TRBV5-4
clone size: .
J gene: TRBJ2-1
D gene: .

CDR3 DNA: TGTGCCAGCGGTACACCGGGGGGCCGAAACATTCAGTACTTC
CDR3 protein: CASGTPGGRNIQYF
V gene: TRBV27
clone size: .
J gene: TRBJ2-4
D gene: .

CDR3 DNA: TGTGCCAGCAGCCTAACGGGAGGGCCAGTTAACTATGGCTACACCTTC
CDR3 protein: CASSLTGGPVNYGYTF
V gene: TRBV27
clone size: .
J gene: TRBJ1-2
D gene: .

CDR3 DNA: TGTGCCTGGAGTGTCGGGAACACCGGGGAGCTGTTTTTT
CDR3 protein: CAWSVGNTGELFF
V gene: TRBV30
clone size: .
J gene: TRBJ2-2
D gene: .

CDR3 DNA: TGTGCCAGCAAAAGGACCGGGGGGGTAGAGCAGTACTTC
CDR3 protein: CASKRTGGVEQYF
V gene: TRBV27
clone size: .
J gene: TRBJ2-7
D gene: TRBD2

CDR3 DNA: TGTGCCAGCAGATTCCGGGACAGGGGTCCATTCACCACCTTC
CDR3 protein: CASRFRDRGPFTTF
V gene: TRBV6-6
clone size: .
J gene: TRBJ1-2
D gene: TRBD1

CDR3 DNA: TGTGCCAGCAGCCAAAACAGGGGGCGAACTAACACTGAAGCTTTCTTT
CDR3 protein: CASSQNRGRTNTEAFF
V gene: TRBV4-2
clone size: .
J gene: TRBJ1-1
D gene: TRBD1

CDR3 DNA: TGCGCCAGCAGTGAGTCGGGACAGGCAAAAGTTTACGAGCAGTACTTC
CDR3 protein: CASSESGQAKVYEQYF
V gene: TRBV10-1
clone size: .
J gene: TRBJ2-7
D gene: TRBD1

CDR3 DNA: TGTGCCAGCAGGGGGACAGGAACAGATACGCAGTATTTT
CDR3 protein: CASRGTGTDTQYF
V gene: TRBV9
clone size: .
J gene: TRBJ2-3
D gene: TRBD1

CDR3 DNA: TGCGCCAGCTCTCCTCAGGCCGATAACACAGATACGCAGTATTTT
CDR3 protein: CASSPQADNTDTQYF
V gene: TRBV5-1
clone size: .
J gene: TRBJ2-3
D gene: .

CDR3 DNA: TGTGCCAGCAGTGAATCAGGGGTGGCGCAGGATCAAGAGACCCAGTACTTC
CDR3 protein: CASSESGVAQDQETQYF
V gene: TRBV2
clone size: .
J gene: TRBJ2-5
D gene: .

CDR3 DNA: TGTGCCAGCAGCCCGGGGGGGGCTATCTACGAGCAGTACTTC
CDR3 protein: CASSPGGAIYEQYF
V gene: TRBV28
clone size: .
J gene: TRBJ2-7
D gene: TRBD2

CDR3 DNA: TGTGCCAGCAGTGACAGGGGGCTTCAAGAGCAGTTCTTC
CDR3 protein: CASSDRGLQEQFF
V gene: TRBV6-1
clone size: .
J gene: TRBJ2-1
D gene: TRBD1

CDR3 DNA: TGTGCCAGCAGTAGAGATCCTGACAGGGGAACCTACGAGCAGTACTTC
CDR3 protein: CASSRDPDRGTYEQYF
V gene: TRBV6-2/TRBV6-3
clone size: .
J gene: TRBJ2-7
D gene: TRBD1

CDR3 DNA: TGTGCCAGCAGCGCCGGAGTATATGGCTACACCTTC
CDR3 protein: CASSAGVYGYTF
V gene: TRBV9
clone size: .
J gene: TRBJ1-2
D gene: .

CDR3 DNA: TGTGCCAGCAGTGGGGACAGGGGCTCTGGCTACACCTTC
CDR3 protein: CASSGDRGSGYTF
V gene: TRBV2
clone size: .
J gene: TRBJ1-2
D gene: TRBD1

CDR3 DNA: TGTGCCAGCAGCCAAGATATGGAGGTTCGGGGGACCCAGTACTTC
CDR3 protein: CASSQDMEVRGTQYF
V gene: TRBV3-1/TRBV3-2
clone size: .
J gene: TRBJ2-5
D gene: .

CDR3 DNA: TGTGCCAGCAGCCTCTACCCAGAAAGGGGGAAGGCCTACTATGGCTACACCTTC
CDR3 protein: CASSLYPERGKAYYGYTF
V gene: TRBV21-1
clone size: .
J gene: TRBJ1-2
D gene: .

CDR3 DNA: TGTGCCAGCAGTGGGCAGGGGGCGAGCACAGATACGCAGTATTTT
CDR3 protein: CASSGQGASTDTQYF
V gene: TRBV28
clone size: .
J gene: TRBJ2-3
D gene: TRBD1

CDR3 DNA: TGTGCCAGCACAGGGACCTACAATGAGCAGTTCTTC
CDR3 protein: CASTGTYNEQFF
V gene: TRBV2
clone size: .
J gene: TRBJ2-1
D gene: .

CDR3 DNA: TGTGCCAGCAGTTCCGGGAGGTGGCGCTCGCAGTATTTT
CDR3 protein: CASSSGRWRSQYF
V gene: TRBV3-1/TRBV3-2
clone size: .
J gene: TRBJ2-3
D gene: TRBD2

CDR3 DNA: TGTGCCAGCAGCTTGGTCGACGACCCAGGCTACGAGCAGTACTTC
CDR3 protein: CASSLVDDPGYEQYF
V gene: TRBV5-4
clone size: .
J gene: TRBJ2-7
D gene: .

CDR3 DNA: TGCGCCAGCAGCCGACCCGGACAGGGGCCTGAAGCTTTCTTT
CDR3 protein: CASSRPGQGPEAFF
V gene: TRBV4-1
clone size: .
J gene: TRBJ1-1
D gene: TRBD1

CDR3 DNA: TGTGCCAGCAGCCCTGGGACATCGAGCACAGATACGCAGTATTTT
CDR3 protein: CASSPGTSSTDTQYF
V gene: TRBV5-4
clone size: few
J gene: TRBJ2-3
D gene: .

CDR3 DNA: TGTGCCAGCAGTTATTCGGCAGGGGTTTACGAGCAGTACTTC
CDR3 protein: CASSYSAGVYEQYF
V gene: TRBV6-5
clone size: once
J gene: TRBJ2-7
D gene: .

CDR3 DNA: TGTGCCAGCTCACCACAGGCAGACACCTACGAGCAGTACTTC
CDR3 protein: CASSPQADTYEQYF
V gene: TRBV18
clone size: .
J gene: TRBJ2-7
D gene: .